These 29 T cell receptor beta chains share one sample of origin, sequenced in a study of cytotoxic CD8 clonotypes in ibrutinib-treated CLL. Some clones are missing from TCRdb's copy, which holds only in-frame ones; the method was immunoSEQ multiplex PCR. The repertoire includes some 150,000 clones, 70% to 80% of them detected once, and roughly a quarter sits in the top ten. Sequences were derived from PBMCs, sampled after 12 months of ibrutinib treatment. Every receptor here comes from a human donor with chronic lymphocytic leukemia.

The V call is TRBV11-2, the J call TRBJ2-6, with 10 nucleotides matching TRBD1. Germline V gene lookup returns CDR1 SGHAT and CDR2 FQNNGV. CDR3 length: 17 residues. The junction had 6 bases not matched to a gene; V was cut back by 5 bases and J by 2 bases. CDR3 nucleotides: TGTGCCAGCAGCCGGGGACAGGGGAAAGCTGGGGCCAACGTCCTGACTTTC. Translated: CASSRGQGKAGANVLTF.

This clone was counted between two and nine times. The rearrangement uses TRBV6-1 and TRBJ1-3, with a possible D match to TRBD1 (5 bases). Trimming shortened V by 4 bases and J by 5 bases, and 12 bases separated the two germline ends. The CDR3 sequence is 14 residues long. Per germline, CDR1 MNHNS and CDR2 SASEGT. CDR3 loop: CASSASGRRNTIYF. CDR3 DNA: TGTGCCAGCAGTGCCTCGGGACGGAGAAACACCATATATTTT.

The V call is TRBV5-1, the J call TRBJ1-3, with D possibly matching TRBD1 (5 bases). V lost 5 bases, J lost 2 bases, and 20 bases lay in between. The CDR3 runs 17 residues. The germline V gene has CDR1 SGHRS and CDR2 YFSETQ. The CDR3 nucleotides read TGCGCCAGCAGTCCAGTGGGGCGGGCCCTAGCTGGAAACACCATATATTTT. Protein: CASSPVGRALAGNTIYF.

There are a few counts of this clone. The chain is built from TRBV28 and TRBJ2-7; the D is unclear. The CDR3 is made up of 16 amino acids. Germline lookup yields CDR1 MDHEN and CDR2 SYDVKM. Between the trimmed V and J ends, which lost 1 base and 1 base, there was a span of 14 bases. In DNA form, the CDR3 reads TGTGCCAGCAGTTTATCGGGTCGATTGGAATCCTACGAGCAGTACTTC. Amino acid sequence: CASSLSGRLESYEQYF.

This chain connects TRBV7-8 to TRBJ1-2, with D perhaps TRBD1 (5 bases). Germline-derived CDR1 and CDR2 are SGHVS and FQNEAQ. The CDR3 covers 15 residues. The V and J ends lost 1 base and 2 bases respectively, with 11 bases between them. This chain's CDR3 is CASSLVYAGNYGYTF. DNA for the CDR3: TGTGCCAGCAGCTTAGTATACGCAGGGAACTATGGCTACACCTTC.

This clone was seen once. V usage is TRBV5-1 and J usage is TRBJ2-7, with 9 bases lining up with TRBD1. The germline CDR1 and CDR2 sequences are SGHRS and YFSETQ. The V segment lost 4 bases and the J segment 5 bases; nucleotides outside the gene matches: 7. This CDR3 is built from 14 residues. CDR3: CASSLGTGKNEQYF. Written as DNA, the CDR3 is TGCGCCAGCAGCCTAGGGACAGGGAAAAACGAGCAGTACTTC. The complete variable domain, with remaining parts taken from reference TRBV5-1 and TRBJ2-7, reads KAGVTQTPRYLIKTRGQQVTLSCSPISGHRSVSWYQQTPGQGLQFLFEYFSETQRNKGNFPGRFSGRQFSNSRSEMNVSTLELGDSALYLCASSLGTGKNEQYFGPGTRLTVT.

This clone was counted a few times. The CDR3 loop is CASSRDRGSYEQYF. In DNA form, the CDR3 reads TGTGCCAGCAGCCGGGACAGGGGATCCTACGAGCAGTACTTC. The chain joins TRBV6-1 to TRBJ2-7, with TRBD1 matching 10 bases. Germline CDR1 and CDR2: MNHNS and SASEGT. This CDR3 has 14 amino acids. With V trimmed by 6 bases and J by 1 base, 3 bases remained unmatched.

This chain connects TRBV30 to TRBJ2-2; D is perhaps TRBD1 (6 bases). V was shortened by 4 bases and J by 5 bases, with 23 bases between the two germline ends. The CDR3 is 17 amino acids. From germline, CDR1 is GTSNPN and CDR2 SVGIG (reference sequence). CDR3 nucleotides: TGTGCCTGGACCCGAAGCCGGGACAACCTGAGAACCGGGGAGCTGTTTTTT. Encoded protein: CAWTRSRDNLRTGELFF.

V is TRBV19 and J is TRBJ2-2; 10 positions agree with TRBD1. The V segment lost 7 bases and the J segment 4 bases; nucleotides outside the gene matches: 6. This CDR3 is 15 amino acids long. CDR1 and CDR2 from the germline V gene are LNHDA and SQIVND (reference sequence). CDR3 amino acids: CASTDRGRSTGELFF. CDR3 coding DNA: TGTGCCAGTACCGACAGGGGGCGCAGCACCGGGGAGCTGTTTTTT.

This clone was counted only a few times. The J gene is TRBJ2-7, the V gene TRBV30; D is perhaps TRBD1 (5 bases). Trimming shortened V by 5 bases and J by 0 bases, and 11 bases separated the two germline ends. The germline CDR1 and CDR2 sequences are GTSNPN and SVGIG (reference sequence). The CDR3 runs to 13 residues. This CDR3 is CAWGRGFSYEQYF. The CDR3 nucleotides are TGTGCCTGGGGAAGGGGTTTCTCCTACGAGCAGTACTTC.

The V gene is TRBV4-2, the J gene TRBJ2-1; 11 bases align to TRBD2. Germline V CDR1 and CDR2: LGHNA, YNFKEQ. The CDR3 runs 17 residues. With V trimmed by 0 bases and J by 2 bases, 3 bases remained unmatched. CDR3 DNA sequence: TGTGCCAGCAGCCAAGATTCGGGACTAGCGGCCTACAATGAGCAGTTCTTC. It translates to CASSQDSGLAAYNEQFF.

This clone has more than one count but fewer than ten. The V call is TRBV4-1, the J call TRBJ1-4; the D is unclear. The CDR3 spans 14 residues. The germline V gene encodes CDR1 MGHRA and CDR2 YSYEKL. Between the trimmed V and J ends, which lost 0 bases and 7 bases, there was a span of 9 bases. CDR3 nucleotides: TGCGCCAGCAGCCAAGAAGGGCTTACTGAAAAACTGTTTTTT. Encoded protein: CASSQEGLTEKLFF.

V is TRBV28 and J is TRBJ2-5; D might be TRBD1 (7 bases). The ends were cut back, 7 bases at V and 5 bases at J, with 26 bases in the middle. The germline CDR1 and CDR2 sequences are MDHEN and SYDVKM. The CDR3 totals 17 residues. CDR3 amino acids: CASNGPRGGGGGETQYF. The CDR3 nucleotides are TGTGCCAGCAACGGACCCAGAGGGGGCGGAGGGGGGGAGACCCAGTACTTC.

The chain links TRBV28 to TRBJ1-1; possibly TRBD1 for D (5 bases). The V gene lost 2 bases and the J gene lost 11 bases, with 9 bases spanning the gap. Germline V lookup: CDR1 MDHEN, CDR2 SYDVKM. The CDR3 loop spans 11 amino acids. CDR3 DNA: TGTGCCAGCAGTTTAAAGGGGAAGGCTTTCTTT. It codes for CASSLKGKAFF.

The rearrangement links TRBV5-1 to TRBJ2-6, with D unclear. This CDR3 comprises 15 residues. In germline, CDR1 is SGHRS, CDR2 YFSETQ. V was cut by 0 bases and J by 4 bases, with 8 bases left in between. In DNA, the CDR3 is TGCGCCAGCAGCTTGGGGGTTCCCGGGGCCAACGTCCTGACTTTC. This sequence encodes CASSLGVPGANVLTF.

The chain has TRBV28 and TRBJ2-7; TRBD2 might be the D (6 bases). Germline loops: CDR1 MDHEN, CDR2 SYDVKM. Deletions cut 3 bases from V and 3 bases from J, with 18 bases between. CDR3 length equals 16 residues. The DNA of the CDR3 is TGTGCCAGCAGTTTGCGGGATCGACGAAAAGACTACGAGCAGTACTTC. This encodes CASSLRDRRKDYEQYF.

V and J are TRBV2 and TRBJ2-7, with TRBD2 identical over 12 bases. This CDR3 region has 14 residues. Germline assignment: CDR1 SNHLY and CDR2 FYNNEI. After removal of 4 bases from V and 9 bases from J, the junction contained 7 bases not matched to a gene. The CDR3 protein is CASSVRLAGVGQYF. In DNA form, the CDR3 reads TGTGCCAGCAGTGTGAGACTAGCGGGAGTTGGGCAGTACTTC. The full variable domain, with the rest looked up from reference TRBV2 and TRBJ2-7, is EPEVTQTPSHQVTQMGQEVILRCVPISNHLYFYWYRQILGQKVEFLVSFYNNEISEKSEIFDDQFSVERPDGSNFTLKIRSTKLEDSAMYFCASSVRLAGVGQYFGPGTRLTVT.

In DNA form, the CDR3 reads TGTGCCACTAACCCCGGGACAGGGGGTCGAGCTTTCTTT. It encodes CATNPGTGGRAFF. V gene TRBV19 combines with J gene TRBJ1-1, with 11 bases fitting TRBD1. The CDR3 extends over 13 amino acids. With 10 bases clipped from V and 10 bases from J, the junction kept 11 bases outside the gene matches. Germline assignment: CDR1 LNHDA and CDR2 SQIVND (reference sequence).

V is TRBV28 and J is TRBJ1-4, with D maybe TRBD1 (5 bases). The CDR3 length is 12 residues. Germline V gives CDR1 MDHEN, CDR2 SYDVKM. The V end was cut by 1 base, the J end by 14 bases, with 11 bases between. CDR3 residues: CASSLSFGGLFF. The CDR3 DNA is TGTGCCAGCAGTTTATCCTTTGGGGGTCTGTTTTTT.

CDR3 nucleotide sequence: TGTGCCAGCAGTTTAAATCGCGCAGGGGGCACGGACACTGAAGCTTTCTTT. Translating gives CASSLNRAGGTDTEAFF. V is TRBV27 and J is TRBJ1-1; 8 bases map to TRBD1. The CDR3 loop spans 17 amino acids. In germline, CDR1 is MNHEY, CDR2 SMNVEV (reference sequence). V was clipped by 2 bases and J by 3 bases; unmatched bases: 11.

The chain employs TRBV7-3 and TRBJ1-1, with D possibly TRBD1 on 5 matching bases. Trimming took 4 bases from V and 1 from J, leaving 7 bases between them. Germline V gives CDR1 SGHTA, CDR2 FQGTGA. The CDR3 has 13 residues. The DNA of the CDR3 is TGTGCCAGCAGCTCCGACAGGAACACTGAAGCTTTCTTT. Its translation is CASSSDRNTEAFF.

V gene TRBV10-3 combines with J gene TRBJ1-4; 7 bases fit TRBD1. From germline, CDR1 is ENHRY and CDR2 SYGVKD. This CDR3 region has 16 residues. The J segment lost 9 bases and the V segment lost 3 bases, leaving 13 bases of the junction unmatched. This CDR3 reads CAISDGTDRTKQKLFF. The CDR3 nucleotides read TGTGCCATCAGTGACGGGACAGACCGAACGAAGCAAAAACTGTTTTTT.

The chain links TRBV27 to TRBJ2-7, with D tentatively TRBD2 (6 bases). Trimming removed 5 bases at V and 0 bases at J, with 23 bases between. The CDR3 has 18 amino acids. CDR1 and CDR2 from the germline V gene are MNHEY and SMNVEV (reference sequence). CDR3 DNA sequence: TGTGCCAGCAGTCTCGAAAGTGAAGCGGGTTCTTTCTCCTACGAGCAGTACTTC. Translating it yields CASSLESEAGSFSYEQYF.

This clone was detected once. The chain has TRBV7-6 and TRBJ1-2; D unclear. The CDR3 runs to 14 residues. V was clipped by 5 bases and J by 4 bases, with 14 bases between them. Per germline, CDR1 SGHVS and CDR2 FNYEAQ. CDR3 in amino acids: CASSQSRKTYGYTF. CDR3 nucleotides: TGTGCCAGCAGCCAATCTCGAAAGACCTATGGCTACACCTTC.

The genes are TRBV5-1 and TRBJ1-5; D might be TRBD1 (5 bases). Germline lookup yields CDR1 SGHRS and CDR2 YFSETQ. CDR3 length: 15 residues. Between the trimmed V and J ends, which lost 6 bases and 1 base, there was a span of 14 bases. The CDR3 here is CASITGRGSNQPQHF. Here the CDR3 DNA reads TGCGCCAGCATAACCGGTCGGGGGAGCAATCAGCCCCAGCATTTT.

This clone was seen a few times. The genes are TRBV7-2 and TRBJ1-2; D gene ambiguous. Germline CDR1 SGHTA, CDR2 FQGNSA. The CDR3 loop spans 16 amino acids. The V end lost 1 base, the J end lost 3 bases, and 15 bases lay between the germline ends. For the CDR3, the DNA is TGTGCCAGCAGCTTAGTGATACTCGGAGAGGACTATGGCTACACCTTC. It codes for CASSLVILGEDYGYTF.

This clone showed up just a few times. J is TRBJ1-1 and V is TRBV11-3; maybe TRBD1 (6 bases). CDR1 is SGHNT, CDR2 YENEEA, per germline. The CDR3 has 13 amino acids. The V gene lost 5 bases and the J gene lost 4 bases, with 11 bases spanning the gap. The CDR3 loop is CASSLRTATEAFF. CDR3 nucleotide sequence: TGTGCCAGCAGCCTACGGACAGCCACTGAAGCTTTCTTT. Based on the CDR3 plus reference TRBV11-3 and TRBJ1-1, the full variable domain is EAGVVQSPRYKIIEKKQPVAFWCNPISGHNTLYWYLQNLGQGPELLIRYENEEAVDDSQLPKDRFSAERLKGVDSTLKIQPAELGDSAVYLCASSLRTATEAFFGQGTRLTVV.

This clone showed up just a few times. This rearrangement joins TRBV5-1 to TRBJ2-7; 11 bases match TRBD1. CDR1 is SGHRS, CDR2 YFSETQ, per germline. This CDR3 is built from 15 residues. V lost 3 bases to trimming and J lost 2 bases; unmatched junction nucleotides: 4. The CDR3: CASSSPGQGAYEQYF. For the CDR3, the DNA is TGCGCCAGCAGCTCGCCGGGACAGGGGGCCTACGAGCAGTACTTC.

The rearrangement uses TRBV5-1 and TRBJ1-1; a possible D gene is TRBD1 (5 bases). Germline CDR1 reads SGHRS; CDR2 reads YFSETQ. Trimming left V 5 bases short and J 0 bases short, with 11 bases between. The CDR3 sequence is 14 residues long. The CDR3 region is CASRWDGLNTEAFF. The CDR3 coding sequence is TGCGCCAGCAGATGGGACGGCCTGAACACTGAAGCTTTCTTT.